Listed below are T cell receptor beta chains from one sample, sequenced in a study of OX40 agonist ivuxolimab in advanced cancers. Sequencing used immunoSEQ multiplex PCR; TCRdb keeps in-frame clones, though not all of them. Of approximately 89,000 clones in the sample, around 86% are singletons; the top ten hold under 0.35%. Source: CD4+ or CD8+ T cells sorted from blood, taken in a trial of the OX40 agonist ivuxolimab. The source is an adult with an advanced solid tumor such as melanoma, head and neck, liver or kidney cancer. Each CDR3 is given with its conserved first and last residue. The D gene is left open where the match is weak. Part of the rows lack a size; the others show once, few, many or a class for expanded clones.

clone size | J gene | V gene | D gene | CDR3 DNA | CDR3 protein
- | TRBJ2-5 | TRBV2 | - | TGTGCCAGCATCCCAACAGGGACCGGAGAGACCCAGTACTTC | CASIPTGTGETQYF
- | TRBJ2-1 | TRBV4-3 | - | TGCGCCAGCAGCCAAGATCCCGCCGGCGGTGAGCAGTTCTTC | CASSQDPAGGEQFF
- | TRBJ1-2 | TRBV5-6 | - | TGTGCCAGCAGACGAACAGAAAACTATGGCTACACCTTC | CASRRTENYGYTF
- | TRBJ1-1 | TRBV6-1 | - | TGTGCCAGCAGTCGCCGGGAGATGAACACTGAAGCTTTCTTT | CASSRREMNTEAFF
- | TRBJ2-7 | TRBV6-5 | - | TGTGCCAGCAGCCGCCAGACAGACTCCTACGAGCAGTACTTC | CASSRQTDSYEQYF
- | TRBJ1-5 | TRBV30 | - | TGTGCCTGGAGTCTTGGACAGCTTAAGCCCCAGCATTTT | CAWSLGQLKPQHF
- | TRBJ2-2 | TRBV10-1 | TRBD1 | TGCGCCAGCAGTGTAAACCGGGACAGGGGGGACACCGGGGAGCTGTTTTTT | CASSVNRDRGDTGELFF
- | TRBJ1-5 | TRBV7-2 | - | TGTGCCAGCAGCAAGGGGGATCAGCCCCAGCATTTT | CASSKGDQPQHF
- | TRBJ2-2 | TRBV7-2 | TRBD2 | TGTGCCAGCAGCTTAAACCCGGGGGGGCCGGGGGAGCTGTTTTTT | CASSLNPGGPGELFF
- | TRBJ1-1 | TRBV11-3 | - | TGTGCCAGCAGTTTACAGAGAAACACTGAAGCTTTCTTT | CASSLQRNTEAFF
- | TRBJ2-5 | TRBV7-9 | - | TGTGCCAGCAGCTTTCCTGGGCAACAGGTGACCCGGTACTTC | CASSFPGQQVTRYF
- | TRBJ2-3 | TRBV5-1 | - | TGCGCCAGCAGCTTGGTGGGCACAGATACGCAGTATTTT | CASSLVGTDTQYF
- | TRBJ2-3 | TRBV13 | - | TGTGCCAGCAGCCCTAACCTGCAGGGAGATACGCAGTATTTT | CASSPNLQGDTQYF
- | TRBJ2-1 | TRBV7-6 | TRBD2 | TGTGCCAGCAGCTCGCACGTCTCTAGCGGGGGGGGACATGAGCAGTTCTTC | CASSSHVSSGGGHEQFF
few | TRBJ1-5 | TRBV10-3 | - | TGTGCCATCAGCGGATACGGGGTTGGGCAGCCCCAGCATTTT | CAISGYGVGQPQHF
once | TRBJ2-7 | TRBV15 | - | TGTGCCACCAGCAGCGGCGCGGCCTACGAGCAGTACTTC | CATSSGAAYEQYF
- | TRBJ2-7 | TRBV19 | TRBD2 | TGTGCCAGGGCTAGCGGGGCCTTCTCATCCTACGAGCAGTACTTC | CARASGAFSSYEQYF
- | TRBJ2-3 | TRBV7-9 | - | TGTGCCAGCAGCTTGTCCCAAGAAGGTACGCAGTATTTT | CASSLSQEGTQYF
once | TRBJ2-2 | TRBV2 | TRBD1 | TGTGCCAGCAGGACAGGGAACGCGGACACCGGGGAGCTGTTTTTT | CASRTGNADTGELFF
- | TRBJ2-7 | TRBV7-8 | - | TGTGCCAGCAGCTTAGCAGTCTCTCTCGAGCAGTACTTC | CASSLAVSLEQYF
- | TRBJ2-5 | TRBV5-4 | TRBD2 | TGTGCCAGCAGCTACACTAGCGGGGAGACCCAGTACTTC | CASSYTSGETQYF
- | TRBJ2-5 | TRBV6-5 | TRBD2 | TGTGCCAGCAGCCCGGGGGCGGGGGGGCCTGAGACCCAGTACTTC | CASSPGAGGPETQYF
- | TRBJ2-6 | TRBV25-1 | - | TGTGCCAGCAGTGAATATGGTTCTGGGGCCAACGTCCTGACTTTC | CASSEYGSGANVLTF
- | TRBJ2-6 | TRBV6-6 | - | TGTGCCAGCAGTCCCAGGGTACCTGGGGCCAACGTCCTGACTTTC | CASSPRVPGANVLTF
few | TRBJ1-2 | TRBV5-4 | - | TGTGCCAGCAGCTTGGAAGCTGGGTCTAACTATGGCTACACCTTC | CASSLEAGSNYGYTF
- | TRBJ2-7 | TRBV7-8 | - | TGTGCCAGCAGTTCCGTACGGGGAGGGGGAAGCGAGCAGTACTTC | CASSSVRGGGSEQYF
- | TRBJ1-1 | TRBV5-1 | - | TGCGCCAGCAGCTTGGTACGTTCCGGGGGGAATGAAGCTTTCTTT | CASSLVRSGGNEAFF
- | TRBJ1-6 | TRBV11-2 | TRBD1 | TGTGCCAGCAGCCAAGGGACAGTCTATAATTCACCCCTCCACTTT | CASSQGTVYNSPLHF
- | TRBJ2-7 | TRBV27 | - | TGTGCCAGCAGTTTATCGGGCTACGAGCAGTACTTC | CASSLSGYEQYF
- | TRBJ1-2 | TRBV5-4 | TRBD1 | TGTGCCAGCAGCATCGGTACAGGGGGCGCAGACTATGGCTACACCTTC | CASSIGTGGADYGYTF